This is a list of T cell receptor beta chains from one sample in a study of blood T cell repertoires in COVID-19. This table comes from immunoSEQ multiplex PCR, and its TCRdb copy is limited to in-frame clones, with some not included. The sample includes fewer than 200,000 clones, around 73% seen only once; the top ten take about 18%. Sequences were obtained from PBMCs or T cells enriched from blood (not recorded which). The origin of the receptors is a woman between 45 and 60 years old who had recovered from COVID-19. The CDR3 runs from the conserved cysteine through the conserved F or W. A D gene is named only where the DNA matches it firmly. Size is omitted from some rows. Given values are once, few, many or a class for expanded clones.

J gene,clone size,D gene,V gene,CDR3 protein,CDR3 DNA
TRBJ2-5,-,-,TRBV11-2,CASSLGRRETQYF,TGTGCCAGCAGCTTAGGGCGGCGAGAGACCCAGTACTTC
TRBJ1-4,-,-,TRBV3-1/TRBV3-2,CASSHTSTNEKLFF,TGTGCCAGCAGCCACACTTCAACTAATGAAAAACTGTTTTTT
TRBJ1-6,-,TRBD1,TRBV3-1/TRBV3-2,CASSQEGQGASYNSPLHF,TGTGCCAGCAGCCAAGAAGGCCAGGGGGCATCCTATAATTCACCCCTCCACTTT
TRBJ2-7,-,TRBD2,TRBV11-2,CASSSGTSVSLSYEQYF,TGTGCCAGCAGCTCCGGGACTAGCGTTTCTCTCTCCTACGAGCAGTACTTC
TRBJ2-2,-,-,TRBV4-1,CASSHLGLIANTGELFF,TGCGCCAGCAGCCACCTGGGACTGATAGCAAACACCGGGGAGCTGTTTTTT
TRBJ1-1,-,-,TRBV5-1,CASSLLVQGNTEAFF,TGCGCCAGCAGCCTACTGGTACAGGGCAACACTGAAGCTTTCTTT
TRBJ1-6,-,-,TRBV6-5,CASSLQGGNSPLHF,TGTGCCAGCAGTCTCCAGGGAGGGAATTCACCCCTCCACTTT
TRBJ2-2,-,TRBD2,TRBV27,CASTRGDLNTGELFF,TGTGCCAGCACCCGGGGGGATTTGAACACCGGGGAGCTGTTTTTT
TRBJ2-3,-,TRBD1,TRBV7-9,CASSRMGQGTDTQYF,TGTGCCAGCAGCCGTATGGGACAGGGGACAGATACGCAGTATTTT
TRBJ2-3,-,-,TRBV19,CASSVGQDTDTQYF,TGTGCCAGTAGTGTGGGCCAGGACACAGATACGCAGTATTTT
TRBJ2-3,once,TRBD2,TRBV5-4,CASSGPGLAGGPKERAQYF,TGTGCCAGCAGCGGGCCGGGGCTAGCGGGAGGGCCCAAGGAGCGGGCGCAGTATTTT
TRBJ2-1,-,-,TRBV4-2,CASSHGDGGSYNEQFF,TGTGCCAGCAGCCATGGGGATGGGGGGTCCTACAATGAGCAGTTCTTC
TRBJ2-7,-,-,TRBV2,CASTGGSYEQYF,TGTGCCAGCACTGGCGGATCCTACGAGCAGTACTTC
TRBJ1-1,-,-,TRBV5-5,CASSSAGSTEAFF,TGTGCCAGCAGCTCCGCGGGGTCCACTGAAGCTTTCTTT
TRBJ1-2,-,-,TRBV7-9,CASSSDRSGMGNYGYTF,TGTGCCAGCAGCTCTGACAGGTCGGGTATGGGTAACTATGGCTACACCTTC
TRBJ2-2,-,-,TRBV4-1,CASSQVSGHGELFF,TGCGCCAGCAGCCAAGTATCCGGTCACGGGGAGCTGTTTTTT
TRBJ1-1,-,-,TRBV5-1,CASSPLRTDTEAFF,TGCGCCAGCAGCCCATTAAGGACAGACACTGAAGCTTTCTTT
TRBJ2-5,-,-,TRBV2,CASRKLESGETQYF,TGTGCCAGCAGGAAACTAGAGTCCGGGGAGACCCAGTACTTC
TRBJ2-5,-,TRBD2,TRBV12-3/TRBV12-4,CASTYGGRQTQYF,TGTGCCAGCACATACGGCGGGAGACAGACCCAGTACTTC
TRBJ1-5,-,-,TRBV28,CASSLGGAGQPQHF,TGTGCCAGCAGTTTGGGGGGGGCTGGGCAGCCCCAGCATTTT
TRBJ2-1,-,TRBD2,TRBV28,CASSIAGGPGEQFF,TGTGCCAGCAGTATAGCGGGAGGGCCCGGGGAGCAGTTCTTC
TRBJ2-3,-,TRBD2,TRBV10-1,CASKREYGYTDTQYF,TGCGCCAGTAAGCGGGAGTACGGCTATACAGATACGCAGTATTTT
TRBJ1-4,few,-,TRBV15,CATRRDTGGEKLFF,TGTGCCACCAGAAGGGACACGGGGGGTGAAAAACTGTTTTTT
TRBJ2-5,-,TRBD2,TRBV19,CASSIPGGRKETQYF,TGTGCCAGTAGTATCCCGGGGGGGCGAAAAGAGACCCAGTACTTC
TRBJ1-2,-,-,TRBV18,CASSLYRGTFSGYTF,TGTGCCAGCTCACTTTACAGAGGGACATTCTCTGGCTACACCTTC
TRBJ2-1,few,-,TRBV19,CASSIGSNPYNEQFF,TGTGCCAGTAGTATCGGGAGTAACCCCTACAATGAGCAGTTCTTC
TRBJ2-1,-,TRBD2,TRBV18,CASSRGSGRAYEQFF,TGTGCCAGCTCACGCGGTAGCGGGAGGGCCTATGAGCAGTTCTTC
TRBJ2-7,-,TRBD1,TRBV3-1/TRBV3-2,CASSPKDRDRAPYEQYF,TGTGCCAGCAGCCCGAAAGACCGGGACAGGGCTCCCTACGAGCAGTACTTC
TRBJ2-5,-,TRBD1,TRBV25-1,CASSRGGTGGQETQYF,TGTGCCAGCAGTCGAGGGGGGACAGGGGGACAAGAGACCCAGTACTTC
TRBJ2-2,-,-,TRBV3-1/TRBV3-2,CASSRYTGMGAGELFF,TGTGCCAGCAGCCGTTATACAGGGATGGGGGCCGGGGAGCTGTTTTTT
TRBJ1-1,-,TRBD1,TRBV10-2,CASSIQGARSEAFF,TGCGCCAGCAGTATACAGGGGGCGCGTTCTGAAGCTTTCTTT
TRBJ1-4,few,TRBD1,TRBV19,CASSRQGQKLFF,TGTGCCAGTAGTAGACAGGGTCAAAAACTGTTTTTT
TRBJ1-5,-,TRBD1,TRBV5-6,CASSWGQGMTQPQHF,TGTGCCAGCAGCTGGGGACAGGGAATGACTCAGCCCCAGCATTTT
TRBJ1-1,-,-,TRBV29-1,CSVQGNLEAFF,TGCAGCGTTCAGGGAAACCTTGAAGCTTTCTTT
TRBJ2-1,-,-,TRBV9,CASSAFSGEQFF,TGTGCCAGCAGCGCGTTCTCGGGGGAGCAGTTCTTC
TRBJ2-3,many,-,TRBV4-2,CASSQDSGTGPDTQYF,TGTGCCAGCAGCCAAGATAGCGGGACAGGGCCAGATACGCAGTATTTT
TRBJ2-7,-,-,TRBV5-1,CASSFQQGPTYEQYF,TGCGCCAGCAGCTTCCAACAGGGCCCAACCTACGAGCAGTACTTC
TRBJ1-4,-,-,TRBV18,CASSPTGKEKLFF,TGTGCCAGCTCACCCACAGGGAAGGAAAAACTGTTTTTT
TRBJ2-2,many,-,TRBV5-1,CASSSNGQGNTGELFF,TGCGCCAGCAGCTCGAATGGGCAGGGCAACACCGGGGAGCTGTTTTTT
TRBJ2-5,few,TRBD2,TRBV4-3,CASSPSSGRYGETQYF,TGCGCCAGCAGCCCGAGTAGCGGGAGATACGGAGAGACCCAGTACTTC
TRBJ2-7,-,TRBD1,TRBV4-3,CASSQDYGQGTLSYEQYF,TGCGCCAGCAGCCAAGATTACGGACAGGGGACGCTCTCCTACGAGCAGTACTTC
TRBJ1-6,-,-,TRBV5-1,CASSLLQGRSNSPLHF,TGCGCCAGCAGCTTGTTGCAGGGCAGAAGTAATTCACCCCTCCACTTT
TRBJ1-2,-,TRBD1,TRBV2,CASRQADRGPGGYTF,TGTGCCAGCAGACAGGCAGACAGGGGGCCAGGGGGCTACACCTTC
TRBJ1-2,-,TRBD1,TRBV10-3,CALSQGAREVGYTF,TGTGCCCTCTCCCAGGGGGCGCGGGAAGTTGGCTACACCTTC
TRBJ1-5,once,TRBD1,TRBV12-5,CASGFGTEANQPQHF,TGTGCTAGTGGCTTCGGGACAGAGGCGAATCAGCCCCAGCATTTT
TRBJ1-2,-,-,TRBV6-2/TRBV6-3,CASNPDSNYGYTF,TGTGCCAGCAACCCTGACAGCAACTATGGCTACACCTTC
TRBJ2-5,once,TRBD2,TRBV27,CASTSGTRGTQYF,TGTGCCAGCACGTCCGGGACTAGAGGGACCCAGTACTTC
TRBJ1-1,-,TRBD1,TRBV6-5,CASSYDPWTGGAFF,TGTGCCAGCAGTTACGACCCCTGGACAGGGGGAGCTTTCTTT
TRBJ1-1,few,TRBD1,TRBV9,CASSILPLQGSNTEAFF,TGTGCCAGCAGCATACTACCCTTACAGGGGTCGAACACTGAAGCTTTCTTT
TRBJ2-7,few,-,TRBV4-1,CASSQTEGMAYEQYF,TGCGCCAGCAGCCAAACGGAGGGCATGGCCTACGAGCAGTACTTC
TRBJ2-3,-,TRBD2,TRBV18,CASSPPTSGMGQYF,TGTGCCAGCTCACCACCGACTAGCGGGATGGGGCAGTATTTT
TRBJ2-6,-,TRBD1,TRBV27,CASTRRDSIRSGANVLTF,TGTGCCAGCACCCGTCGGGACAGCATTCGCTCTGGGGCCAACGTCCTGACTTTC
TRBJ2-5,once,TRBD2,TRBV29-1,CSVASGRNSETQYF,TGCAGCGTAGCTAGCGGGAGGAACTCAGAGACCCAGTACTTC
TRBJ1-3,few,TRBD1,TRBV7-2,CASQGQAGNTIYF,TGTGCCAGCCAGGGACAGGCTGGAAACACCATATATTTT
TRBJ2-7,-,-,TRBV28,CASSSGGWDEQYF,TGTGCCAGCAGTTCCGGAGGGTGGGACGAGCAGTACTTC